Listed below are T cell receptor beta chains from one sample, sequenced in a study of T cell repertoires in cytomegalovirus infection. TCRdb analysed the reads with MiXCR anew, one entry per CDR3 protein. The sample consists of 200,000 to 250,000 distinct CDR3 sequences, 35% to 45% of them appearing once. Their antigen targets remain unknown. Material: CD8+ T cells from cultured PBMCs, obtained from culture after CMV antigen stimulation. The receptors derive from a human donor in good health (CMV status not recorded). Some clones in this sample may be carry-over from other donors' samples. CDR3s include the opening cysteine and the closing phenylalanine or tryptophan. A D gene is named only where the DNA matches it firmly. A row's size may be missing; if present it is once, few, many or a size class.

size: many
V: TRBV7-8
D: -
J: TRBJ2-1
DNA: TGTGCCAGCAGCTTAGCGGCTCTTTACAATGAGCAGTTCTTC
CDR3: CASSLAALYNEQFF

size: -
V: TRBV7-9
D: -
J: TRBJ2-7
DNA: TGTGCCAGCAGCATCCGGGACTCCTACGGAGACGAGCAGTACTTC
CDR3: CASSIRDSYGDEQYF

size: -
V: TRBV18
D: -
J: TRBJ1-2
DNA: TGTGCCAGCTCACGTACGGAAGGGAAGCAGCGGGGCGGCTACACCTTC
CDR3: CASSRTEGKQRGGYTF

size: -
V: TRBV20-1
D: TRBD1
J: TRBJ2-7
DNA: TGCAGTGCTCAAGATACAACGGGACAGGGTCCCTACGAGCAGTACTTC
CDR3: CSAQDTTGQGPYEQYF

size: -
V: TRBV27
D: TRBD1
J: TRBJ2-3
DNA: TGTGCCAGCACCCCGACAGGGGGCGTTCCGCAGTATTTT
CDR3: CASTPTGGVPQYF

size: few
V: TRBV7-9
D: -
J: TRBJ2-7
DNA: TGTGCCAGCAGCTTAGTACAGGACTACGAGCAGTACTTC
CDR3: CASSLVQDYEQYF

size: few
V: TRBV7-6
D: -
J: TRBJ1-5
DNA: TGTGCCAGCAGCTCGACCTTGGGGGGGCAGCCCCAGCATTTT
CDR3: CASSSTLGGQPQHF

size: -
V: TRBV19
D: TRBD2
J: TRBJ2-7
DNA: TGTGCCAGTAGTAGTTCTTTCGCTAGCGGGAGAGGCTACGAGCAGTACTTC
CDR3: CASSSSFASGRGYEQYF

size: -
V: TRBV6-6
D: -
J: TRBJ2-1
DNA: TGTGCCAGCACCAACGCCAGGGACTACAATGAGCAGTTCTTC
CDR3: CASTNARDYNEQFF

size: -
V: TRBV27
D: -
J: TRBJ2-7
DNA: TGTGCCAGCAGTTCCCCCAGGAAGGAGCAGTACTTC
CDR3: CASSSPRKEQYF

size: few
V: TRBV6-1
D: TRBD1
J: TRBJ1-2
DNA: TGTGCCAGCAGTGCCGGGACAGTCTATGGCTACACCTTC
CDR3: CASSAGTVYGYTF

size: -
V: TRBV18
D: TRBD1
J: TRBJ1-2
DNA: TGTGCCAGCTCACTCGACAGGGGGCAGAGCTATGGCTACACCTTC
CDR3: CASSLDRGQSYGYTF

size: -
V: TRBV7-6
D: -
J: TRBJ2-1
DNA: TGTGCCAGCAGCCCGCTAGGAAGGTATGCCAATGAGCAGTTCTTC
CDR3: CASSPLGRYANEQFF

size: many
V: TRBV6-1
D: -
J: TRBJ1-2
DNA: TGTGCCAGCCTCCCCCCGGGTTCGGGCGGCTACACCTTC
CDR3: CASLPPGSGGYTF

size: hyperexpanded
V: TRBV24-1
D: TRBD1
J: TRBJ2-5
DNA: TGTGCCACCAGTGATGTGACAGGGGAAGAGACCCAGTACTTC
CDR3: CATSDVTGEETQYF

size: -
V: TRBV7-6
D: -
J: TRBJ2-1
DNA: TGTGCCAGCAGAGCGCCGGACGACAATGAGCAGTTCTTC
CDR3: CASRAPDDNEQFF

size: few
V: TRBV10-3
D: -
J: TRBJ2-7
DNA: TGTGCCATCAGTGGAGAGATCTCCTACGAGCAGTACTTC
CDR3: CAISGEISYEQYF

size: few
V: TRBV7-9
D: -
J: TRBJ2-5
DNA: TGTGCCAGCAGCGAACGAGACAGGATCAAAGAGACCCAGTACTTC
CDR3: CASSERDRIKETQYF

size: many
V: TRBV11-3
D: -
J: TRBJ2-1
DNA: TGTGCCAGCAGCTTAGGTCAGGGAGCGGCAAATGAGCAGTTCTTC
CDR3: CASSLGQGAANEQFF

size: -
V: TRBV20-1
D: -
J: TRBJ1-5
DNA: TGCAGTGCTTCCCGCTTGGGGCGAGAGGATTATCAGCCCCAGCATTTT
CDR3: CSASRLGREDYQPQHF

size: -
V: TRBV6-5
D: -
J: TRBJ1-5
DNA: TGTGCCAGCAGGCACAGGGAATGGGATAGTAATCAGCCCCAGCATTTT
CDR3: CASRHREWDSNQPQHF

size: -
V: TRBV11-2
D: -
J: TRBJ2-2
DNA: TGTGCCAGCAGCTTCACCGTCGGCGGGGAGCTGTTTTTT
CDR3: CASSFTVGGELFF

size: -
V: TRBV6-1
D: -
J: TRBJ2-7
DNA: TGTGCCAGCGGGGCAGAGGTGAACTACGAGCAGTACTTC
CDR3: CASGAEVNYEQYF

size: few
V: TRBV27
D: TRBD2
J: TRBJ2-3
DNA: TGTGCCAGCAGTTCCCGGACTAGCGGGGGGGCTACAGATACGCAGTATTTT
CDR3: CASSSRTSGGATDTQYF

size: -
V: TRBV5-4
D: TRBD2
J: TRBJ2-3
DNA: TGTGCCAGAAGCCCGGGACTAGCGGGAACAGATACTCAGTATTTT
CDR3: CARSPGLAGTDTQYF

size: -
V: TRBV7-8
D: TRBD2
J: TRBJ2-1
DNA: TGTGCCAGCAGCCGTAGCGGGGCCGTATCCCTTTACAATGAGCAGTCCTTC
CDR3: CASSRSGAVSLYNEQSF

size: few
V: TRBV15
D: -
J: TRBJ2-1
DNA: TGTGCCACCAGCAGAGCAGGGAGCTCCTACAATGAGCAGTTCTTC
CDR3: CATSRAGSSYNEQFF

size: -
V: TRBV15
D: -
J: TRBJ1-1
DNA: TGTGCCACCAGCAGCCCGGCGCGGATGAACACTGAAGCTTTCTTT
CDR3: CATSSPARMNTEAFF

size: -
V: TRBV7-6
D: TRBD2
J: TRBJ2-5
DNA: TGTGCCAGCAGCTTGTACGGAGGACTAGCGGGGCGAGAGCCCCAGTACTTC
CDR3: CASSLYGGLAGREPQYF

size: once
V: TRBV6-1
D: -
J: TRBJ2-1
DNA: TGTGCCAGCAGTGAAGCGGGGAGGAACGGGGATGAGCAGTTCTTC
CDR3: CASSEAGRNGDEQFF